This paragraph reports one T cell receptor beta chain. Its specificity is unknown. This entry belongs to a study of shared clonotypes between healthy human individuals. Study outcomes and limitations: Even with large depth, rarefaction showed that sorted-subset sequencing was incomplete. The expectation was that sequencing depth would affect clonotype sharing among donors.

Researchers partitioned CD4+ cells into CD45RA+ naive and CD45RA-negative memory subsets. Authors' methods: With immunoSEQ giving junction-only sequences and no quality scores, filtering differed. Method: immunoSEQ multiplex PCR; TCRdb's copy keeps in-frame clones and lacks some. The V and J calls and clone size were taken over from that table, and D and trimming were inferred from the DNA. The table shows 2,500,000 or so clones, with around 90% occurring only once. Sequencing was carried out using naive CD4+ T cells sorted from blood. Stated subset: CD45RA+ positively selected. This receptor was identified in a man aged 18 to 35 in good health.

CDR3 DNA: TGTGCCTGGAGTGTACAAGGACAGGGGCCGGGCCTCGGAAATTCACCCCTCCACTTT. The encoded protein is CAWSVQGQGPGLGNSPLHF. The V call is TRBV30, the J call TRBJ1-6, with 9 positions matching TRBD1. The ends lost 0 bases at V and 7 bases at J; junction bases unmatched: 16. CDR1 and CDR2 (germline): GTSNPN, SVGIG (reference sequence). This CDR3 is built from 19 residues.